This T cell receptor beta chain appears in the sequencing data of a study of CD8 T cells in ankylosing spondylitis. A word on this clonotype: Its matching antigen is unknown.

V lost 1 base and J lost 2, with 12 bases in between. CDR1 and CDR2 from the germline V gene are SGHAT and FQNNGV. The CDR3 has 15 residues. Study results and caveats: Ankylosing spondylitis blood appeared to carry a characteristic TCR beta motif of several highly homologous variants. Earlier authors reported some of these motif variants in reactive arthritis synovial fluid and blood.

TCRdb reanalysed the 5' RACE reads using MiXCR and keeps one entry per CDR3 protein. The repertoire holds over 600,000 distinct CDR3 sequences, with 15% to 20% as singletons. This rearrangement joins TRBV11-2 to TRBJ2-7, with D perhaps TRBD2 (6 bases). This receptor was taken from a male donor with ankylosing spondylitis. Sequencing was performed on blood, either unsorted or a sorted T cell fraction (not recorded which). Written as DNA, the CDR3 is TGTGCCAGCAGCTTAGCACCGGGACTCACCTACGAGCAGTACTTC. Amino acids: CASSLAPGLTYEQYF.